This T cell receptor beta chain comes out of a study of blood T cells in healthy people across ages. The CDR3 is made up of 15 amino acids. Between the trimmed V and J ends, which lost 4 bases and 4 bases, there was a span of 15 bases. The V gene's germline CDR1 is SGHKS and CDR2 YYEKEE (reference sequence). Points from the study as a whole: Shifts in expanded clonotypes may have been confounded by donor CMV status, which was unknown.

Using a J-beta primer mix together with a sample-barcoded 5' primer, a second PCR was run for roughly 7 to 12 cycles. A template-switch adaptor containing 12 random nucleotides labeled each cDNA molecule. MiXCR, applied by TCRdb to the 5' RACE reads, yields one record per CDR3 protein. The sample includes fewer than 700,000 distinct CDR3 sequences, approximately 40% of them seen just once. This clonotype showed up just a few times. Antigen specificity is unknown. The rearrangement uses TRBV5-5 and TRBJ2-1; possible D gene TRBD2, 6 bases. The receptor comes from a man aged 80 or over in good health. The material sequenced was blood. Written as DNA, the CDR3 is TGTGCCAGCAGCCAGTGGGGGGACGGATACAATGAGCAGTTCTTC. Translation gives CASSQWGDGYNEQFF.